This T cell receptor (beta chain) was sequenced for a study of human T cells and chemical hapten exposure. The overall study: Alopecia areata, totalis or universalis was found in mostly female patients.

The time point denotes: patch test 1, 2 weeks after DPC sensitization. Specified treatment: therapeutic diphenylcyclopropenone sensitization with weekly scalp DPC. The CDR3 runs 15 residues. Germline V gene data show CDR1 as SGHAT and CDR2 as FQNNGV. Trimming took off 5 bases at V and 6 bases at J, with 20 bases between the two ends. Via MiXCR, TCRdb re-called the RACE reads, giving one row per CDR3 protein. The repertoire holds around 300,000 distinct CDR3 sequences, with 6% to 8.5% as singletons. The specimen comprised whole blood, sampled in connection with sensitization to the hapten diphenylcyclopropenone (DPC). The receptor was isolated from a woman between 18 and 29 years old with alopecia areata. Some clones in this sample may be carry-over from other donors' samples. This chain uses TRBV11-2 with TRBJ2-7; D is ambiguous. CDR3 loop: CASSPEGIGLGEQYF. The CDR3 nucleotides read TGTGCCAGCAGCCCCGAAGGGATTGGATTAGGCGAGCAGTACTTC.